The entry below gives a single T cell receptor beta chain sequence along with its context. Its matching antigen is unknown. The sample is drawn from a study of blood T cells in healthy people across ages. Study outcomes and limitations: Both higher diversity and more naive CD4+ cells marked long-lived donors when set against aged donors.

The CDR3 is 17 amino acids. Germline values: CDR1 MNHEY, CDR2 SVGEGT. V shed 5 bases, J shed 0 bases, and the junction held 11 bases outside the gene matches. Together with a sample-barcoded 5' primer, a J-beta primer mix was included in a second PCR lasting about 6 to 11 cycles. Each CDR3 protein is one row after TCRdb ran MiXCR on the 5' RACE reads. The sample holds almost 1 million distinct CDR3 sequences, around 54% seen once. The TCR comes from a woman aged 55 to 70 in good health. Sequenced: blood. The J gene is TRBJ2-3, the V gene TRBV6-2 or TRBV6-3; 7 positions match TRBD2. As DNA, the CDR3 is TGTGCCAGCAGTCCCAGCGGGGTTGGGACTAGCACAGATACGCAGTATTTT. It specifies CASSPSGVGTSTDTQYF.